This T cell receptor beta chain was recorded in a study of blood T cell repertoires in COVID-19. Turning to the study itself: The samples span acute and convalescent COVID-19 from the United States, Italy and Spain. T cells, B-cell-depleted T cells, or PBMCs provided the cDNA or gDNA that served as material.

The V gene lost 2 bases and the J gene lost 3 bases, with 10 bases spanning the gap. Germline V CDR1 and CDR2: MNHEY, SVGEGT. The CDR3 is 14 residues long. Original processing methods: It was from reference gene primer amplification that nucleated cell counts were estimated. Data came from immunoSEQ multiplex PCR; TCRdb stores just in-frame clones and leaves some out. The V and J calls and the clone size are those of that table, but D and trimming were determined from the DNA. In the table there are about 160,000 clones, approximately 84% of which are singletons. V gene TRBV6-2 or TRBV6-3 combines with J gene TRBJ1-2; D call uncertain. Sequencing was done on a sample of peripheral blood. This clonotype originated in a woman aged 50 to 60 with COVID-19, enrolled during active disease. CDR3 DNA sequence: TGTGCCAGCAGTTACAATCGGGAATACTATGGCTACACCTTC. This encodes CASSYNREYYGYTF.